A selection of T cell receptor beta chains follows, all from one sample in a study of tumor-infiltrating lymphocytes in primary liver carcinoma. TCRdb independently ran MiXCR on the multiplex PCR reads; one entry per CDR3 protein. The sample lists approximately 110,000 distinct CDR3 sequences, 50% to 70% occurring once. Material: liver tumor tissue from sampling region 1. The receptors originated from a woman aged 60-75 years with primary liver carcinoma and hepatitis B virus infection. Each CDR3 is given with its conserved first and last residue. D genes are given only for firm matches. Some rows have no size entry. The others give once, few or many, or a class for an expanded clone.

TRBJ2-4	TRBV4-2	-	TRBD2	TGTGCCTGTAGCCGAGAGTCCCCTAGCGGGAGGGTAGGGTCAGGAAACATTCAGTACTTC	CACSRESPSGRVGSGNIQYF
TRBJ2-3	TRBV28	many	TRBD2	TGTGCCAGCAGTCCTGCTTTTAGCGGGCCTCTCGGGGCAGATACGCAGTATTTT	CASSPAFSGPLGADTQYF
TRBJ2-3	TRBV6-1	few	-	TGTGCCAGCAGTGAAGGGGTTGAGAGGGGTGACACAGATATGCAGTATTTT	CASSEGVERGDTDMQYF
TRBJ2-2	TRBV7-9	-	-	TGTGCCGGGGCATCCCCCGCGGGAAGGAGCACCGGGGAGCTGTTTTTT	CAGASPAGRSTGELFF
TRBJ2-4	TRBV28	once	-	TGTGCCAGCAGGCGGACATTAGTCAAAAACATTCAGTACTTC	CASRRTLVKNIQYF
TRBJ2-1	TRBV5-1	-	TRBD1	TGCGCCAGCAGCCCCCTGGCGGACAGGGCAGGGATTAGTAGGCAACGTGAGCAGTTCTTC	CASSPLADRAGISRQREQFF
TRBJ1-5	TRBV10-2	many	-	TGCGCCAGCAGTGAGGTCCACAATCAGCCCCAGCATTTT	CASSEVHNQPQHF
TRBJ2-7	TRBV11-2	many	TRBD2	TGTGCCAGCAGCCCATGGACTAGCGGGAAATACGAGCAGTACTTC	CASSPWTSGKYEQYF
TRBJ2-7	TRBV11-2	medium-sized	-	TGTGCCAGCGGTGGAGTCCTTTACGAGCAGTACTTC	CASGGVLYEQYF
TRBJ2-2	TRBV5-5	many	TRBD1	TGTGCCAGCAGCCCGTCGACAGGGTTTACCGGGGAGCTGTTTTTT	CASSPSTGFTGELFF
TRBJ1-2	TRBV11-2	-	TRBD1	TGTGTCAGTAGCCCACAGGGGGATTATGGCTACACCTTC	CVSSPQGDYGYTF
TRBJ2-1	TRBV11-3	-	-	TGTGCCATCAGCTTAGGAACTAACGGGAAGCTTGCGCAGTTCTTC	CAISLGTNGKLAQFF
TRBJ2-1	TRBV11-2	-	TRBD2	TGTGCCAGCTGCTTAAACGCCGGGACTAAAGGCTACAATGAGCAGTTCTTC	CASCLNAGTKGYNEQFF
TRBJ2-2	TRBV18	-	-	TGTGCCAGCTCACCATGGGGGGCAAACACCGGGGAGCTGTTTTTT	CASSPWGANTGELFF
TRBJ1-4	TRBV7-8	few	-	TGTGCCAGCAGCTTAGCGAAAACTTGGACAGTCTCTAATGAAAAACTGTTTTTT	CASSLAKTWTVSNEKLFF
TRBJ2-3	TRBV11-2	-	-	TGTGCCAGTAGCTTAGATTGGGGCCGCACAGATACGCAGTATTTT	CASSLDWGRTDTQYF
TRBJ2-3	TRBV29-1	many	-	TGCAGCGTCGACATCACAGATACGCAGTATTTT	CSVDITDTQYF
TRBJ2-3	TRBV7-8	-	TRBD2	TGTGCCAGCAGCCGGGGGTCGATAGCGGGAGCACCAGATACGCAGTATTTT	CASSRGSIAGAPDTQYF
TRBJ2-1	TRBV11-3	once	TRBD2	TGTGCCAGACAGACTAGCAGCACCTACAATGAGCAGTTCTTC	CARQTSSTYNEQFF
TRBJ2-1	TRBV18	-	-	TGTGCCAGCCGGTCGACAGGCTACAATGAGCAGTTCTTC	CASRSTGYNEQFF
TRBJ2-2	TRBV18	-	-	TGTGCCAGCTCACCTGTATTCGACACCGGGGAGCTGTTTTTT	CASSPVFDTGELFF
TRBJ2-2	TRBV11-2	-	-	TGTGCCAGCAGCTTAATGGGACAAAACACCGGGAAGCTGTTTTTT	CASSLMGQNTGKLFF
TRBJ2-1	TRBV4-2	-	TRBD2	TGTGCCGACACGGGACACGCACTAGCGGGAACTCAGGAGCAGTTCTTC	CADTGHALAGTQEQFF
TRBJ2-1	TRBV6-5	many	TRBD1	TGTGCCAGCACTCAAGGGGGCACGCCAAACAATGAGCAGTTCTTC	CASTQGGTPNNEQFF
TRBJ2-7	TRBV11-3	-	-	TGTGCCAGCAGCTATGGATACGAGCAACACTTC	CASSYGYEQHF
TRBJ2-2	TRBV7-3	-	-	TGTGCCAGCAGCCCGAAGACAGGACGCTGGAACACCGGGGAGTTGTTTTTT	CASSPKTGRWNTGELFF
TRBJ2-7	TRBV29-1	many	-	TGCAGCGTTGAAGATGGGGGGTGGTATCGGGACTTC	CSVEDGGWYRDF
TRBJ2-7	TRBV7-8	-	TRBD2	TGTGCCAGCAGCTTAAGTACTAGCGGGACTACCTACGAGAAGTACTTC	CASSLSTSGTTYEKYF
TRBJ2-5	TRBV11-2	-	-	TGTGCCAGGGAAACCATGGCAGGGGAGACCCAGTACTTC	CARETMAGETQYF
TRBJ2-7	TRBV6-1	-	TRBD1	TGTGCCAGCAGTACAGGGGCCGAGCAATACTTC	CASSTGAEQYF
TRBJ2-2	TRBV21-1	few	-	TGTGCCAGCAGCAAAAGGAGACTAGCGGGAAGCTTGAGGGGGGAGCTGTTTTTT	CASSKRRLAGSLRGELFF
TRBJ1-1	TRBV11-3	-	TRBD1	TGTGCCAGTAACCGGAGCGGGACAGTAACTTTCTTT	CASNRSGTVTFF
TRBJ2-1	TRBV12-3/TRBV12-4	-	-	TGTGCCAGCACCCGAGCCTGGGGGAACTACGATGAGCAGTTCTTC	CASTRAWGNYDEQFF
TRBJ2-5	TRBV28	-	TRBD2	TGTGCCAGCAGTTTACGCAGGTCGACTAGCGGGGGTAGTGAGACCCAGTACTTC	CASSLRRSTSGGSETQYF
TRBJ1-1	TRBV20-1	few	TRBD1	TGCAGTGCCTCCTCGACAGGGACTGAAGCTTTCTTT	CSASSTGTEAFF
TRBJ2-7	TRBV11-2	-	TRBD1	TGTGCCAGTAGCGACGCTGTGGGGCAGGGGGCCGAGCAGTACTTC	CASSDAVGQGAEQYF
TRBJ2-3	TRBV11-2	-	-	TGTGCCAGCAGCCTCGATCGGGACGGCAGAACAGATACGCAGTATTTT	CASSLDRDGRTDTQYF
TRBJ2-4	TRBV6-5	many	-	TGTGCCAGCAGACACACAGGGTTGGACATTCAGTACTTC	CASRHTGLDIQYF
TRBJ1-1	TRBV25-1	-	-	TGTGCCAGCACCCCCGCGGGGGCGGTGCGCACTGAAGCTTTCTTT	CASTPAGAVRTEAFF
TRBJ1-3	TRBV12-3/TRBV12-4	many	-	TGTGCCAGCAGTTCTGGGCTAAACACCATATATTTT	CASSSGLNTIYF
TRBJ2-7	TRBV10-2	-	TRBD2	TGCGCCAGCACTCCATGGGGTAGCGGGAGGAACGGGGCGACCTACAAGCAGTACTTC	CASTPWGSGRNGATYKQYF
TRBJ1-1	TRBV11-2	few	TRBD1	TGTGCCAGTGGGGGGACAGGGGGCAAGGACACTGAAGCTTTCTTT	CASGGTGGKDTEAFF
TRBJ2-1	TRBV12-3/TRBV12-4	many	-	TGTGCCAGCAGTTTAAGGAGGGCGGGCCACAATGAGCAGTTCTTC	CASSLRRAGHNEQFF
TRBJ1-6	TRBV28	-	TRBD1	TGTGCCAGCAGTTCCGGGACAGGGGCTAATTCACCCCTCCACTTT	CASSSGTGANSPLHF
TRBJ2-3	TRBV7-8	-	TRBD2	TGTGCCAGCAGCGTAGAGGGTGGCGGGGGAGGCACAGATACGCAGTATTTT	CASSVEGGGGGTDTQYF
TRBJ1-2	TRBV5-8	-	TRBD1	TGTGCCAGCAGCTTTCGTCGGGGCCAGGGGGCGCACAGCTACACCTTT	CASSFRRGQGAHSYTF
TRBJ1-5	TRBV5-1	-	TRBD1	TGCGCCAGCAGGCCGACAGGGGGGGACGGGCAGCCCCAGCATTTT	CASRPTGGDGQPQHF
TRBJ2-2	TRBV6-5	many	TRBD2	TGTGCCAGCAGTTACTCGATACTAGCGGGAGGGCCGGCCGGGGAGCTGTTTTTT	CASSYSILAGGPAGELFF
TRBJ1-5	TRBV20-1	-	-	TGCAGTGCTAGACCGGCCGCGTATCAGCCCCAGCATTTT	CSARPAAYQPQHF
TRBJ2-7	TRBV7-9	few	-	TGTGCCAGCAGCTTATCGACGGGGGGCAAGCAGTACTTC	CASSLSTGGKQYF
TRBJ1-1	TRBV4-2	-	-	TGTGCCAGCAGCCCGGGACGGCTGAACACTAAAGCTTTCTTT	CASSPGRLNTKAFF
TRBJ1-4	TRBV11-2	once	-	TGTGCCGACAGCCCAGCGAAGGGGAATGAAAAACTGTTTTTT	CADSPAKGNEKLFF